The T cell receptor beta chain under discussion was sequenced for a study of graft-versus-host responses after intestinal transplantation. About the study: All recipients were given anti-thymocyte globulin induction, and tacrolimus and steroids were then administered for around three years. Study results and limitations: The study found high graft-versus-host to host-versus-graft clonal ratios in allografts of patients with graft-donor T cell macrochimerism. The highest levels of circulating GvH clones went along with early declines in HvG clones after transplant. The recipient marrow held GvH clones, and some of them showed up first in ileum or blood.

A word on this clone: Its antigen is undetermined.

The protocol was immunoSEQ multiplex PCR, while the TCRdb copy is restricted to in-frame clones and leaves out a portion. Of some 64,000 clones in the sample, approximately 91% were seen once. Germline V gene lookup returns CDR1 MNHNY and CDR2 SVGAGI (reference sequence). The CDR3 spans 16 residues. Trimming removed 6 bases from V and 4 bases from J, with 20 bases in between. The chain joins TRBV6-6 to TRBJ2-3; maybe TRBD2 (6 bases). This sequence originates from a human donor who was the organ donor for an intestinal transplant. The material was unstimulated CD8+ T cells sorted from spleen or lymph node cells, obtained before transplant. CDR3 DNA sequence: TGTGCCAGCAGCTATCAACCGGGAGTTCGTGCAGATACGCAGTATTTT. Its translation is CASSYQPGVRADTQYF.